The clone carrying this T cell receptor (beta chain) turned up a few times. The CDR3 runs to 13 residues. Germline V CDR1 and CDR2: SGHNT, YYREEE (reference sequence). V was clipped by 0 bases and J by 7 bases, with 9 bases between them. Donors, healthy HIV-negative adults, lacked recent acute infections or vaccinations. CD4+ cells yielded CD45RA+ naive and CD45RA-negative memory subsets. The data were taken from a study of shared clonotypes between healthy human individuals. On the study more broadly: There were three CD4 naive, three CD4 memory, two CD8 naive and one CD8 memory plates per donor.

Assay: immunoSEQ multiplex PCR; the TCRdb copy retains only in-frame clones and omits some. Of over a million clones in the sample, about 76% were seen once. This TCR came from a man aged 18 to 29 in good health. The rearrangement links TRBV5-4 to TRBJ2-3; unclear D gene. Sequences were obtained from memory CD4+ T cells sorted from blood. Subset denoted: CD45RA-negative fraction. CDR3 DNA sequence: TGTGCCAGCAGCTTGGCCTTCCAGAATACGCAGTATTTT. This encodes CASSLAFQNTQYF. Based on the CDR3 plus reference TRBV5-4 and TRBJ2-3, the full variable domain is ETGVTQSPTHLIKTRGQQVTLRCSSQSGHNTVSWYQQALGQGPQFIFQYYREEENGRGNFPPRFSGLQFPNYSSELNVNALELDDSALYLCASSLAFQNTQYFGPGTRLTVL.